Presented here are 23 T cell receptor beta chains from one specimen sequenced in a study of blood T cell repertoires in COVID-19. Data came from immunoSEQ multiplex PCR; TCRdb stores just in-frame clones and leaves some out. The table includes around 75,000 clones, about 85% detected once. Sequenced material: peripheral blood. These receptors were taken from a man aged 45-60 years with COVID-19, enrolled during active disease.

This chain uses TRBV5-4 with TRBJ1-3; a weak D match, TRBD1 (5 bases). The germline V and J ends were trimmed by 10 bases and 2 bases, with 10 bases remaining between them. The CDR3 contains 12 residues. Germline values: CDR1 SGHNT, CDR2 YYREEE (reference sequence). CDR3 nucleotides: TGTGCCTACAGGTCCCCTGGAAACACCATATATTTT. This sequence encodes CAYRSPGNTIYF.

The chain combines TRBV19 with TRBJ1-4; tentative D call: TRBD1 (5 bases). CDR3 length: 16 residues. Per germline, CDR1 LNHDA and CDR2 SQIVND (reference sequence). V was pared by 6 bases and J by 2 bases, with 16 bases between. CDR3 bases: TGTGCCAGTAGACAATGGGGGGATGGGACTAATGAAAAACTGTTTTTT. As protein: CASRQWGDGTNEKLFF.

The chain employs TRBV3-1 (or the pseudogene TRBV3-2) and TRBJ2-7, with 15 bases identical to TRBD2. Trimming at V came to 2 bases and at J to 6 bases, leaving 8 bases not matched to a gene. Germline CDR1 LGHDT, CDR2 YNNKEL (reference sequence). This CDR3 contains 17 residues. This chain's CDR3 is CASSQTSGTSGRPEQYF. In nucleotides, the CDR3 is TGTGCCAGCAGCCAAACCTCCGGGACTAGCGGGAGGCCCGAGCAGTACTTC.

A single count supports this clone. The CDR3 is CASHDTGTANTGELFF. CDR3 bases: TGTGCCAGCCATGATACCGGGACAGCGAACACCGGGGAGCTGTTTTTT. V is TRBV25-1 and J is TRBJ2-2, with 7 bases aligning to TRBD1. V was pared by 8 bases and J by 0 bases, with 9 bases of the junction left unmatched. The germline V gene has CDR1 MGHDK and CDR2 SYGVNS. CDR3 size: 16 residues.

This chain connects TRBV7-3 to TRBJ2-3, with D possibly being TRBD1 (8 bases). This CDR3 has 16 residues. Germline-derived CDR1 and CDR2 are SGHTA and FQGTGA. V was cut by 5 bases and J by 3 bases, with 18 bases left in between. DNA for the CDR3: TGTGCCAGCAGCAAACAGGGGGGGACTCTGACAGATACGCAGTATTTT. Protein product: CASSKQGGTLTDTQYF.

The J gene is TRBJ1-6, the V gene TRBV9; D call uncertain. With 7 bases removed from V and 8 bases from J, the gap between germline ends came to 7 bases. The CDR3 runs to 11 residues. Per germline, CDR1 SGDLS and CDR2 YYNGEE. The CDR3 sequence: CASGRDSPLHF. The CDR3 bases are TGTGCCAGCGGGAGGGATTCACCCCTCCACTTT.

The chain joins TRBV28 to TRBJ1-2; weak D call: TRBD1 (5 bases). The CDR3 sequence is 13 residues long. With 7 bases removed from V and 4 bases from J, the gap between germline ends came to 13 bases. Germline CDR1 and CDR2: MDHEN and SYDVKM. CDR3: CASNPGGAYGYTF. The CDR3 DNA sequence: TGTGCCAGCAATCCGGGGGGTGCCTATGGCTACACCTTC.

This rearrangement joins TRBV5-5 to TRBJ1-3; no reliable D call. The CDR3 has 15 residues. V was cut by 3 bases and J by 0 bases, with 10 bases left in between. Germline CDR1 and CDR2: SGHKS and YYEKEE (reference sequence). The CDR3 bases are TGTGCCAGCAGCTCCCAAAGCTACTCTGGAAACACCATATATTTT. It is translated as CASSSQSYSGNTIYF.

The CDR3 region is CASSHMAAGGYTF. DNA for the CDR3: TGTGCCAGCAGCCACATGGCAGCCGGGGGATACACCTTC. V and J are TRBV4-2 and TRBJ1-2; a possible D gene is TRBD1 (5 bases). The V and J ends lost 3 bases and 11 bases respectively, with 16 bases between them. The V gene's germline CDR1 is LGHNA and CDR2 YNFKEQ. This CDR3 region has 13 residues.

The gene calls are TRBV24-1 and TRBJ1-2; 9 bases match TRBD1. CDR3 size: 16 residues. Germline assignment: CDR1 KGHDR and CDR2 SFDVKD. The junction had 12 bases not matched to a gene; V was cut back by 5 bases and J by 6 bases. The CDR3 here is CATSAPADRGFDGYTF. CDR3 DNA: TGTGCCACCAGTGCCCCCGCGGACAGGGGATTCGATGGCTACACCTTC.

The rearrangement uses TRBV6-5 and TRBJ1-1, with no clear D. This CDR3 contains 14 residues. Trimming pared 2 bases from V and 0 bases from J, leaving 7 bases between. Germline CDR1 and CDR2: MNHEY and SVGAGI. CDR3 sequence reads: CASSYQALNTEAFF. In DNA form, the CDR3 reads TGTGCCAGCAGTTACCAAGCCCTGAACACTGAAGCTTTCTTT.

The V and J genes are TRBV5-4 and TRBJ2-3; 7 nucleotides match TRBD2. Trimming removed 2 bases from V and 2 bases from J; junction bases left unmatched: 8. The CDR3 sequence is 16 residues long. Germline values: CDR1 SGHNT, CDR2 YYREEE (reference sequence). CDR3 DNA: TGTGCCAGCAGCTTCGACCCTAGCGGATTCACAGATACGCAGTATTTT. Residues: CASSFDPSGFTDTQYF.

Worth noting for this clone: Relative to the germline gene, one junction end is altered; a read error may explain this. This chain joins TRBV27 and TRBJ1-2, with D possibly being TRBD1 (5 bases). Germline CDR1 is MNHEY and CDR2 is SMNVEV (reference sequence). The length of the CDR3 is 12 residues. CDR3: CASSFTQGATIF. As DNA, the CDR3 is TGTGCCAGCAGTTTTACCCAGGGCGCTACAATCTTC.

The chain uses TRBV25-1 and TRBJ2-1; 10 bases are a match to TRBD2. Trimming removed 2 bases from V and 0 bases from J; junction bases left unmatched: 4. Germline CDR1 reads MGHDK; CDR2 reads SYGVNS. The length of the CDR3 is 17 residues. The CDR3 DNA reads as TGTGCCAGCAGTGAACCGGGGACTAGCGACTCCTACAATGAGCAGTTCTTC. This gives the protein CASSEPGTSDSYNEQFF.

This clone is a singleton in its sample. The chain employs TRBV2 and TRBJ2-7; TRBD1 is a possible D gene (5 bases). V was cut by 8 bases and J by 4 bases, with 12 bases left in between. The CDR3 sequence is 12 residues long. Germline CDR1 reads SNHLY; CDR2 reads FYNNEI. CDR3 amino acids: CASGAAGYEQYF. In nucleotides, the CDR3 is TGTGCCAGCGGGGCGGCCGGTTACGAGCAGTACTTC.

This sequence joins TRBV19 and TRBJ2-5; TRBD2 agrees at 14 bases. CDR1 is LNHDA and CDR2 is SQIVND in the germline V gene (reference sequence). This CDR3 contains 16 residues. The V segment lost 5 bases and the J segment 5 bases; nucleotides outside the gene matches: 7. DNA for the CDR3: TGTGCCAGTAGTCCGGGACTAGCGGGAGCGATGGAGACCCAGTACTTC. As protein: CASSPGLAGAMETQYF.

This chain connects TRBV5-1 to TRBJ2-2; 7 bases are shared with TRBD2. The CDR3 has 16 residues. Germline-derived CDR1 and CDR2 are SGHRS and YFSETQ. V was pared by 0 bases and J by 6 bases, with 8 bases of the junction left unmatched. This CDR3 is CASSLASAGAPGELFF. CDR3 DNA: TGCGCCAGCAGCTTGGCGTCGGCGGGAGCTCCCGGGGAGCTGTTTTTT.

The V gene is TRBV6-5, the J gene TRBJ2-7, with 10 bases aligning to TRBD1. The CDR3 runs to 15 residues. Per the germline V gene, CDR1 is MNHEY and CDR2 is SVGAGI. J lost 2 bases, V lost 7 bases, and 8 bases had no gene match. This CDR3 is CASTDEGTGAYEQYF. CDR3 sequence (DNA): TGTGCCAGCACCGACGAAGGGACAGGGGCCTACGAGCAGTACTTC.

The chain is built from TRBV4-2 and TRBJ2-5; 7 bases map to TRBD2. V shed 0 bases, J shed 7 bases, and the junction held 8 bases outside the gene matches. This CDR3 region has 15 residues. CDR1 is LGHNA and CDR2 is YNFKEQ in the germline V gene. CDR3 nucleotide sequence: TGTGCCAGCAGCCAAGATGAGGGCGGGGGAGGGACCCAGTACTTC. This sequence encodes CASSQDEGGGGTQYF.

The chain uses TRBV5-6 and TRBJ2-5; 7 nucleotides align to TRBD2. CDR3 length: 16 residues. Trimming took 2 bases from V and 2 from J; bases not matched to a gene: 9. The V gene's germline CDR1 is SGHDT and CDR2 YYEEEE. CDR3 loop: CASSLATGLKQETQYF. The CDR3 region has the DNA TGTGCCAGCAGCTTAGCGACGGGACTAAAACAAGAGACCCAGTACTTC. Using reference TRBV5-6 and TRBJ2-5 for the parts outside the CDR3, the full variable domain is DAGVTQSPTHLIKTRGQQVTLRCSPKSGHDTVSWYQQALGQGPQFIFQYYEEEERQRGNFPDRFSGHQFPNYSSELNVNALLLGDSALYLCASSLATGLKQETQYFGPGTRLLVL.

The V and J genes are TRBV25-1 and TRBJ1-6; tentatively, D is TRBD1 (5 bases). The CDR3 consists of 13 residues. V was shortened by 6 bases and J by 10 bases, with 13 bases between the two germline ends. Germline V gene sequence: CDR1 MGHDK, CDR2 SYGVNS. CDR3 protein: CASRTGGYSPLHF. The CDR3 DNA reads TGTGCCAGCAGGACCGGGGGGTACTCACCCCTCCACTTT.

This clone has more than one count but fewer than ten. The chain recombines TRBV5-1 with TRBJ2-5; D is possibly TRBD1 (6 bases). Between the trimmed V and J ends, which lost 1 base and 2 bases, there was a span of 9 bases. This CDR3 is built from 14 residues. Germline-derived CDR1 and CDR2 are SGHRS and YFSETQ. The CDR3 DNA reads as TGCGCCAGCAGCTTGTGGGGACAACAAGAGACCCAGTACTTC. This sequence encodes CASSLWGQQETQYF.

This clone occurred once. J is TRBJ2-7 and V is TRBV28; 8 bases are a match to TRBD1. CDR3 length: 16 residues. In germline, CDR1 is MDHEN, CDR2 SYDVKM. Unmatched junction bases numbered 9, after V lost 5 bases and J lost 0 bases. CDR3 DNA: TGTGCCAGCAGTACTAAAGGACAGGGCCTCTCCTACGAGCAGTACTTC. It codes for CASSTKGQGLSYEQYF.